This is a list of T cell receptor beta chains from one sample in a study of blood T cell repertoires in COVID-19. Profiled with immunoSEQ multiplex PCR; TCRdb holds only in-frame clones, not every one. Here the sample spans about 34,000 clones, over 85% being singletons. The sample consisted of peripheral blood. The receptor source for this set is a human donor in a cohort sampled during active COVID-19. Each CDR3 is given with its conserved first and last residue. D genes are given only for firm matches. Size values are once, few and many counts, or a class for expanded clones, and some rows have none.

d_call: -; v_call: TRBV5-1; clone_size: -; j_call: TRBJ1-4; cdr3_aa: CASSLAVPQGEKLFF; cdr3_nt: TGCGCCAGCAGCTTGGCAGTTCCCCAGGGTGAAAAACTGTTTTTT
d_call: -; v_call: TRBV20-1; clone_size: -; j_call: TRBJ1-3; cdr3_aa: CSASLGPKDYSGNTIYF; cdr3_nt: TGCAGTGCCAGTTTAGGGCCTAAGGACTACTCTGGAAACACCATATATTTT
d_call: TRBD2; v_call: TRBV19; clone_size: -; j_call: TRBJ2-7; cdr3_aa: CASSMGTKPYEQYF; cdr3_nt: TGTGCCAGTAGTATGGGGACTAAACCCTACGAGCAGTACTTC
d_call: TRBD2; v_call: TRBV5-1; clone_size: once; j_call: TRBJ2-1; cdr3_aa: CASSSGWGEGNDEQFF; cdr3_nt: TGCGCCAGCAGCTCAGGATGGGGGGAGGGCAACGATGAGCAGTTCTTC
d_call: TRBD2; v_call: TRBV5-4; clone_size: -; j_call: TRBJ2-3; cdr3_aa: CASSPNREADTQYF; cdr3_nt: TGTGCCAGCAGTCCGAACCGGGAGGCAGATACGCAGTATTTT
d_call: -; v_call: TRBV30; clone_size: once; j_call: TRBJ2-5; cdr3_aa: CAWSNGGSETQYF; cdr3_nt: TGTGCCTGGAGTAACGGTGGGAGTGAGACCCAGTACTTC
d_call: TRBD1; v_call: TRBV27; clone_size: -; j_call: TRBJ1-1; cdr3_aa: CASSSGQKIEAFF; cdr3_nt: TGTGCCAGCAGCTCGGGACAGAAGATAGAAGCTTTCTTT
d_call: TRBD1; v_call: TRBV11-2; clone_size: -; j_call: TRBJ2-5; cdr3_aa: CASSFPQGAGDETQYF; cdr3_nt: TGTGCCAGCAGCTTTCCACAGGGGGCAGGAGATGAGACCCAGTACTTC
d_call: TRBD2; v_call: TRBV30; clone_size: once; j_call: TRBJ2-1; cdr3_aa: CAWNRLAGGGNEQFF; cdr3_nt: TGTGCCTGGAACAGACTAGCGGGAGGTGGCAATGAGCAGTTCTTC
d_call: -; v_call: TRBV3-1/TRBV3-2; clone_size: once; j_call: TRBJ1-6; cdr3_aa: CASSQYVLNNSPLHF; cdr3_nt: TGTGCCAGCAGCCAATATGTACTTAATAATTCACCCCTCCACTTT
d_call: TRBD1; v_call: TRBV12-3/TRBV12-4; clone_size: -; j_call: TRBJ1-2; cdr3_aa: CASSLTGRGYTF; cdr3_nt: TGTGCCAGCAGTTTGACAGGGCGAGGCTACACCTTC
d_call: TRBD2; v_call: TRBV9; clone_size: once; j_call: TRBJ2-1; cdr3_aa: CASTSPGSGRISSYNEQFF; cdr3_nt: TGTGCCAGCACCTCCCCTGGTAGCGGGAGAATAAGCTCCTACAATGAGCAGTTCTTC
d_call: -; v_call: TRBV6-6; clone_size: -; j_call: TRBJ2-7; cdr3_aa: CASSYTGSTLTYEQYF; cdr3_nt: TGTGCCAGCAGTTACACGGGATCGACGCTTACCTACGAGCAGTACTTC
d_call: TRBD1; v_call: TRBV5-1; clone_size: -; j_call: TRBJ1-2; cdr3_aa: CASSLTGGNGYTF; cdr3_nt: TGCGCCAGCAGCCTGACAGGGGGTAATGGCTACACCTTC
d_call: -; v_call: TRBV7-3; clone_size: -; j_call: TRBJ2-1; cdr3_aa: CASSYGAFGQFF; cdr3_nt: TGTGCCAGCAGTTACGGAGCGTTTGGGCAGTTCTTC
d_call: TRBD2; v_call: TRBV19; clone_size: -; j_call: TRBJ2-2; cdr3_aa: CASTVMGLAGLSNTGELFF; cdr3_nt: TGTGCCAGTACCGTAATGGGACTAGCGGGCCTCTCGAACACCGGGGAGCTGTTTTTT
d_call: -; v_call: TRBV30; clone_size: once; j_call: TRBJ1-2; cdr3_aa: CACTLSLRGLGGYTF; cdr3_nt: TGTGCCTGCACCTTGTCTTTGCGGGGCCTCGGGGGCTACACCTTC
d_call: TRBD1; v_call: TRBV7-9; clone_size: few; j_call: TRBJ2-3; cdr3_aa: CASSPHAGTGDLDTQYF; cdr3_nt: TGTGCCAGCAGCCCCCATGCCGGGACAGGAGATCTCGATACGCAGTATTTT
d_call: -; v_call: TRBV19; clone_size: once; j_call: TRBJ1-2; cdr3_aa: CASSMTATNYGYTF; cdr3_nt: TGTGCCAGTAGTATGACAGCCACTAACTATGGCTACACCTTC
d_call: -; v_call: TRBV7-9; clone_size: -; j_call: TRBJ1-1; cdr3_aa: CASSSVVLSTEAFF; cdr3_nt: TGTGCCAGCAGCTCTGTAGTATTGAGCACTGAAGCTTTCTTT
d_call: TRBD1; v_call: TRBV9; clone_size: -; j_call: TRBJ1-4; cdr3_aa: CASSVGPGQSNEKLFF; cdr3_nt: TGTGCCAGCAGCGTAGGGCCGGGACAGAGTAATGAAAAACTGTTTTTT
d_call: -; v_call: TRBV2; clone_size: -; j_call: TRBJ1-5; cdr3_aa: CASSLRGLGQPQHF; cdr3_nt: TGTGCCAGCAGCCTCAGGGGTCTTGGTCAGCCCCAGCATTTT
d_call: TRBD1; v_call: TRBV2; clone_size: -; j_call: TRBJ1-1; cdr3_aa: CASDVGTGVGAFF; cdr3_nt: TGTGCCAGCGACGTAGGGACAGGGGTCGGGGCTTTCTTT
d_call: TRBD2; v_call: TRBV13; clone_size: -; j_call: TRBJ2-1; cdr3_aa: CASSTAGGPHNEQFF; cdr3_nt: TGTGCCAGCAGCACAGCGGGGGGGCCGCACAATGAGCAGTTCTTC
d_call: -; v_call: TRBV30; clone_size: -; j_call: TRBJ1-1; cdr3_aa: CAWSSPGLGTEAFF; cdr3_nt: TGTGCCTGGAGTTCCCCGGGACTCGGGACTGAAGCTTTCTTT
d_call: TRBD2; v_call: TRBV9; clone_size: -; j_call: TRBJ2-7; cdr3_aa: CASSVGLAGSYEQYF; cdr3_nt: TGTGCCAGCAGCGTAGGACTAGCGGGTTCCTACGAGCAGTACTTC
d_call: -; v_call: TRBV19; clone_size: -; j_call: TRBJ2-3; cdr3_aa: CASSWWAGQGDTQYF; cdr3_nt: TGTGCCAGTAGTTGGTGGGCTGGGCAGGGAGATACGCAGTATTTT
d_call: -; v_call: TRBV5-1; clone_size: -; j_call: TRBJ1-3; cdr3_aa: CASSETGLSGNTIYF; cdr3_nt: TGCGCCAGCAGCGAGACAGGCCTCTCTGGAAACACCATATATTTT
d_call: TRBD1; v_call: TRBV19; clone_size: -; j_call: TRBJ2-7; cdr3_aa: CASRLGDRGSYEQYF; cdr3_nt: TGTGCCAGTAGGCTAGGGGACAGGGGTAGCTACGAGCAGTACTTC
d_call: TRBD1; v_call: TRBV6-5; clone_size: -; j_call: TRBJ2-7; cdr3_aa: CASRPGQGSHEQYF; cdr3_nt: TGTGCCAGCAGGCCTGGACAGGGGTCTCACGAGCAGTACTTC
d_call: -; v_call: TRBV4-1; clone_size: -; j_call: TRBJ2-7; cdr3_aa: CASSLPGGASEQYF; cdr3_nt: TGCGCCAGCAGCCTCCCTGGGGGGGCCTCCGAGCAGTACTTC
d_call: TRBD1; v_call: TRBV27; clone_size: -; j_call: TRBJ2-7; cdr3_aa: CATGTDNSYEQYF; cdr3_nt: TGTGCCACCGGGACAGATAACTCCTACGAGCAGTACTTC
d_call: TRBD2; v_call: TRBV27; clone_size: -; j_call: TRBJ2-3; cdr3_aa: CASSSTGLAGPPDTQYF; cdr3_nt: TGTGCCAGCAGTTCTACGGGACTAGCGGGACCCCCGGATACGCAGTATTTT
d_call: -; v_call: TRBV6-6; clone_size: -; j_call: TRBJ2-1; cdr3_aa: CASSWVSANEQFF; cdr3_nt: TGTGCCAGCAGTTGGGTTAGCGCCAATGAGCAGTTCTTC
d_call: -; v_call: TRBV5-1; clone_size: once; j_call: TRBJ2-7; cdr3_aa: CASSLGTSTYEQYF; cdr3_nt: TGCGCCAGCAGCTTGGGGACAAGTACCTACGAGCAGTACTTC
d_call: -; v_call: TRBV5-6; clone_size: -; j_call: TRBJ1-1; cdr3_aa: CASSLRENTEAFF; cdr3_nt: TGTGCCAGCAGCTTGCGGGAGAACACTGAAGCTTTCTTT